The clone carrying this T cell receptor (beta chain) was seen only a few times. Its specificity is not known. Looked up from germline, CDR1 is SGHRS and CDR2 is YFSETQ. The J segment lost 0 bases and the V segment lost 5 bases, leaving 2 bases of the junction unmatched. This CDR3 is built from 14 residues. This sample was included in a study of post-analysis software for immune sequencing data. For the study at large: The patients showed relapsing-remitting, secondary progressive and progressive-relapsing multiple sclerosis courses. Study observations and caveats: Samples from one preparation batch, clustered by F measure, grouped strongly together. With TRBV5-6, TRBV5-1 and TRBV20-1 included, 5 or 6 TRBV segments were more frequent in patients than in controls. In multiple sclerosis, normalized Chao1 diversity was significantly below that of controls.

Unique-molecular-identifier-tagged TCR beta cDNA libraries were used. The source material, 1 to 10 million T cells, gave rise to 500,000 or so cDNA molecules. One entry per CDR3 protein results from TCRdb running MiXCR on the PCR reads. The sample has hundreds of thousands of distinct CDR3 sequences, under 70% seen once; the top ten hold 4.6%. The V call is TRBV5-1, the J call TRBJ2-7; 10 bases are shared with TRBD2. This clonotype was sampled from a girl aged 5 to 17 with multiple sclerosis. Sequencing was carried out using blood. This CDR3 is CASRLAGSSYEQYF. CDR3 DNA sequence: TGCGCCAGCAGACTAGCGGGGAGCTCCTACGAGCAGTACTTC.